These 30 T cell receptor beta chains came from one sample sequenced in a study of shared clonotypes between healthy human individuals. The naive CD8 population came from CD45RO-negative cells selected for CCR7, without terminally differentiated effector memory CD45RA+ cells. Assay: immunoSEQ multiplex PCR; the TCRdb copy retains only in-frame clones and omits some. The sample includes about 820,000 clones, approximately 92% of them seen just once. The specimen was naive CD8+ T cells sorted from blood. The receptors here all came from a man aged 25-45 years in good health.

The genes are TRBV27 and TRBJ2-7; TRBD2 aligns across 8 bases. The ends lost 4 bases at V and 3 bases at J; junction bases unmatched: 17. The CDR3 runs 18 residues. CDR1 and CDR2 from the germline V gene are MNHEY and SMNVEV (reference sequence). The CDR3 DNA follows: TGTGCCAGCAGTTGCTGGCGGGAGGACCTAAGTATTAACTACGAGCAGTACTTC. It yields the protein CASSCWREDLSINYEQYF.

A single count supports this clone. V is TRBV18 and J is TRBJ2-5; no definite D call. V was pared by 2 bases and J by 2 bases, with 15 bases between. The CDR3 is 16 amino acids. Germline values: CDR1 KGHSH, CDR2 LQKENI. The CDR3 nucleotides read TGTGCCAGCTCACCAGACCCCTACACACAACAAGAGACCCAGTACTTC. It is translated as CASSPDPYTQQETQYF.

The table lists this clone with a count of one. This chain joins TRBV6-1 and TRBJ2-4; 7 bases are a match to TRBD2. V shed 1 base and J 7 bases; nucleotides not matched to a gene: 4. The germline CDR1 and CDR2 sequences are MNHNS and SASEGT. The CDR3 is 14 amino acids. CDR3 region: CASSEGGGWNIQYF. DNA for the CDR3: TGTGCCAGCAGTGAAGGGGGGGGTTGGAACATTCAGTACTTC.

V is TRBV5-1 and J is TRBJ2-3, with unresolved D. Germline V CDR1 and CDR2: SGHRS, YFSETQ. Trimming shortened V by 4 bases and J by 5 bases, and 11 bases separated the two germline ends. The CDR3 has 13 residues. The CDR3 reads CASSARPEDTQYF. For the CDR3, the DNA is TGCGCCAGCAGCGCACGACCGGAAGATACGCAGTATTTT.

The genes are TRBV13 and TRBJ2-7, with 10 positions matching TRBD1. Trimming at V came to 4 bases and at J to 2 bases, leaving 8 bases not matched to a gene. Germline V gene sequence: CDR1 PRHDT, CDR2 FYEKMQ (reference sequence). This CDR3 has 16 amino acids. In DNA form, the CDR3 reads TGTGCCAGCAGCTCGACAGGGGGCCCTCACGCCTACGAGCAGTACTTC. As protein: CASSSTGGPHAYEQYF.

The chain carries TRBV15 and TRBJ2-2; 11 nucleotides line up with TRBD1. Germline CDR1 is LNHNV and CDR2 is YYDKDF (reference sequence). CDR3 length: 16 amino acids. Trimming removed 2 bases from V and 6 bases from J; junction bases left unmatched: 5. CDR3 DNA sequence: TGTGCCACCAGCAGATCGGACAGGGGGCTACCCGGGGAGCTGTTTTTT. As protein: CATSRSDRGLPGELFF.

The chain carries TRBV5-1 and TRBJ2-3; TRBD1 matches 8 bases. Germline V gene lookup returns CDR1 SGHRS and CDR2 YFSETQ. The CDR3 extends over 14 amino acids. The V and J ends lost 4 bases and 4 bases, in that order; junction bases with no gene match: 5. In DNA form, the CDR3 reads TGCGCCAGCAGCAGGCGGACAGGGCCAGATACGCAGTATTTT. Protein: CASSRRTGPDTQYF. The full variable domain, its missing parts supplied by reference TRBV5-1 and TRBJ2-3, is KAGVTQTPRYLIKTRGQQVTLSCSPISGHRSVSWYQQTPGQGLQFLFEYFSETQRNKGNFPGRFSGRQFSNSRSEMNVSTLELGDSALYLCASSRRTGPDTQYFGPGTRLTVL.

The V gene is TRBV10-3, the J gene TRBJ2-1; 8 bases fit TRBD2. Germline V lookup: CDR1 ENHRY, CDR2 SYGVKD. The length of the CDR3 is 15 residues. The V gene end was trimmed by 3 bases and the J gene end by 6 bases; junction bases not matched to a gene: 7. The CDR3 nucleotides are TGTGCCATCAGTGATACCGAGCGGGAGATCAATGAGCAGTTCTTC. Its protein is CAISDTEREINEQFF.

J is TRBJ2-2 and V is TRBV2, with 9 bases matching TRBD1. The trim removed 4 bases at V and 3 bases at J, leaving 9 bases unmatched. Germline V gene sequence: CDR1 SNHLY, CDR2 FYNNEI. This CDR3 has 17 amino acids. Here the CDR3 DNA reads TGTGCCAGCAGTGGCCGGGACAGGGATTGGGACACCGGGGAGCTGTTTTTT. As protein: CASSGRDRDWDTGELFF.

This sequence joins TRBV27 and TRBJ2-5; D gene ambiguous. CDR1 MNHEY and CDR2 SMNVEV come from the germline V gene (reference sequence). Trimming left V 11 bases short and J 4 bases short, with 14 bases between. The CDR3 length is 12 residues. The CDR3 here is CASRTGGETQYF. The DNA for the CDR3 is TGTGCCTCGAGGACGGGCGGAGAGACCCAGTACTTC.

CDR3 loop: CASSQARTGGETQYF. The CDR3, as DNA: TGCGCCAGCAGCCAAGCTCGGACAGGGGGCGAGACCCAGTACTTC. This chain uses TRBV4-1 with TRBJ2-5, with 11 positions matching TRBD1. This CDR3 comprises 15 residues. Germline V lookup: CDR1 MGHRA, CDR2 YSYEKL. V dropped 1 base and J dropped 5; count of bases not matched to a gene: 3.

This chain connects TRBV15 to TRBJ2-3; possibly TRBD1 for D (6 bases). The germline CDR1 and CDR2 sequences are LNHNV and YYDKDF (reference sequence). V lost 5 bases and J 4 bases, leaving 10 bases between the germline ends. The CDR3 is 13 amino acids. The CDR3 sequence is CATSGNRADTQYF. The CDR3 DNA is TGTGCCACCAGCGGTAACAGGGCAGATACGCAGTATTTT. The full variable domain, in which reference TRBV15 and TRBJ2-3 provide the parts outside the CDR3, is DAMVIQNPRYQVTQFGKPVTLSCSQTLNHNVMYWYQQKSSQAPKLLFHYYDKDFNNEADTPDNFQSRRPNTSFCFLDIRSPGLGDTAMYLCATSGNRADTQYFGPGTRLTVL.

The genes are TRBV27 and TRBJ2-2; TRBD2 matches at 13 bases. The CDR3 runs 17 residues. Germline assignment: CDR1 MNHEY and CDR2 SMNVEV (reference sequence). The junction had 11 bases not matched to a gene; V was cut back by 6 bases and J by 7 bases. DNA of the CDR3: TGTGCCAGCAGCTCCATTACACTAGCGGGAGGGAACGGGGAGCTGTTTTTT. Translated: CASSSITLAGGNGELFF.

The J gene is TRBJ2-2, the V gene TRBV10-3; 8 bases are shared with TRBD2. V was clipped by 0 bases and J by 4 bases; unmatched bases: 19. Germline V gives CDR1 ENHRY, CDR2 SYGVKD. The length of the CDR3 is 21 residues. The CDR3 loop reads CAISESPYEVVAGGFTGELFF. In DNA, the CDR3 is TGTGCCATCAGTGAGTCTCCATACGAGGTTGTTGCGGGAGGATTCACCGGGGAGCTGTTTTTT.

The genes are TRBV2 and TRBJ2-5, with no clear D. The V gene lost 3 bases and the J gene lost 3 bases, with 14 bases spanning the gap. CDR3 length: 15 amino acids. CDR1 SNHLY and CDR2 FYNNEI come from the germline V gene. CDR3 amino acids: CASSEATVGEETQYF. CDR3 sequence (DNA): TGTGCCAGCAGTGAGGCGACCGTGGGTGAAGAGACCCAGTACTTC.

As for this clone: Other nucleotide sequences from this sample produce the same CDR3. The chain carries TRBV6-5 and TRBJ2-7; 7 bases line up with TRBD1. Germline V gene lookup returns CDR1 MNHEY and CDR2 SVGAGI. This CDR3 is built from 13 residues. V gave up 8 bases and J gave up 4 bases; unmatched junction bases: 8. The DNA of the CDR3 is TGTGCCAGCTCCCCGGGACAGCTTTACGAGCAGTACTTC. It codes for CASSPGQLYEQYF.

The chain joins TRBV19 to TRBJ2-7, with 10 bases fitting TRBD2. The ends lost 6 bases at V and 5 bases at J; junction bases unmatched: 7. The germline V gene has CDR1 LNHDA and CDR2 SQIVND (reference sequence). This CDR3 has 14 residues. The CDR3 bases are TGTGCCAGTAGCGCTAGCGGGAGTATGGACGAGCAGTACTTC. Protein sequence: CASSASGSMDEQYF.

V usage is TRBV5-1 and J usage is TRBJ1-1; tentative D call: TRBD1 (5 bases). The CDR3 extends over 15 amino acids. V lost 0 bases, J lost 2 bases, and 11 bases lay in between. Germline CDR1 reads SGHRS; CDR2 reads YFSETQ. As DNA, the CDR3 is TGCGCCAGCAGCTTGGCCATAGGGGCCAACACTGAAGCTTTCTTT. Translated: CASSLAIGANTEAFF.

For this clone: The sample has other DNA sequences that encode this CDR3 too. The V gene is TRBV7-2, the J gene TRBJ2-7, with 15 bases lining up with TRBD2. Germline-derived CDR1 and CDR2 are SGHTA and FQGNSA. After removal of 5 bases from V and 3 bases from J, the junction contained 2 bases not matched to a gene. CDR3 size: 15 residues. CDR3 DNA: TGTGCCAGCAGCCTGGGACTAGCGGGAGGCTACGAGCAGTACTTC. Translated: CASSLGLAGGYEQYF. The full variable domain, rest sourced from reference TRBV7-2 and TRBJ2-7, is GAGVSQSPSNKVTEKGKDVELRCDPISGHTALYWYRQSLGQGLEFLIYFQGNSAPDKSGLPSDRFSAERTGGSVSTLTIQRTQQEDSAVYLCASSLGLAGGYEQYFGPGTRLTVT.

This clone was observed a handful of times. Here the CDR3 reads CSVEVAGEGGELFF. CDR3 DNA: TGCAGCGTTGAGGTAGCGGGAGAGGGCGGGGAGCTGTTTTTT. This rearrangement joins TRBV29-1 to TRBJ2-2; 9 bases fit TRBD2. Germline V gene sequence: CDR1 SQVTM, CDR2 ANQGSEA. This CDR3 comprises 14 residues. V shed 3 bases and J 7 bases; nucleotides not matched to a gene: 6.

The chain employs TRBV2 and TRBJ1-2; TRBD1 might be the D (5 bases). Germline lookup yields CDR1 SNHLY and CDR2 FYNNEI. The V gene lost 1 base and the J gene lost 2 bases, with 17 bases spanning the gap. The CDR3 is 17 residues long. CDR3 protein: CASSEGGRQTINYGYTF. CDR3 DNA sequence: TGTGCCAGCAGTGAAGGGGGGAGACAGACTATAAACTATGGCTACACCTTC.

The rearrangement uses TRBV11-3 and TRBJ2-7; tentative D call: TRBD1 (5 bases). V lost 4 bases and J 0 bases, leaving 7 bases between the germline ends. The CDR3 contains 13 residues. Germline values: CDR1 SGHNT, CDR2 YENEEA. This CDR3 reads CASSYGASYEQYF. The CDR3 coding sequence is TGTGCCAGCAGCTATGGGGCCTCCTACGAGCAGTACTTC.

This clone has only a few counts. The chain combines TRBV7-9 with TRBJ1-2, with a weak D call TRBD1 (5 bases). V lost 3 bases and J 3 bases, leaving 17 bases between the germline ends. The CDR3 loop spans 16 amino acids. Germline V lookup: CDR1 SEHNR, CDR2 FQNEAQ (reference sequence). CDR3 region: CASSLGIGAPHYGYTF. For the CDR3, the DNA is TGTGCCAGCAGCTTGGGGATCGGGGCCCCTCACTATGGCTACACCTTC.

The rearrangement links TRBV28 to TRBJ2-5; unclear D gene. The V gene lost 6 bases and the J gene lost 2 bases, with 13 bases spanning the gap. CDR3 size: 14 residues. The germline V gene has CDR1 MDHEN and CDR2 SYDVKM. This CDR3 reads CASSLWRKQETQYF. Here the CDR3 DNA reads TGTGCCAGCAGCCTCTGGCGGAAACAAGAGACCCAGTACTTC.

V gene TRBV11-2 combines with J gene TRBJ2-3, with 14 nucleotides matching TRBD2. The germline CDR1 and CDR2 sequences are SGHAT and FQNNGV. Trimming removed 4 bases from V and 2 bases from J; junction bases left unmatched: 5. This CDR3 has 17 residues. DNA of the CDR3: TGTGCCAGCAGCTCCGGGACTAGCGGGAGTTTCACAGATACGCAGTATTTT. Translated, it gives CASSSGTSGSFTDTQYF.

With respect to this clone: This sample also contains other DNA sequences that code for the same CDR3. The genes are TRBV2 and TRBJ2-7; D gene unclear. Germline V gives CDR1 SNHLY, CDR2 FYNNEI. Trimming pared 4 bases from V and 3 bases from J, leaving 7 bases between. The CDR3 runs 12 residues. The CDR3 spells CASSGRIYEQYF. The CDR3, as DNA: TGTGCCAGCAGTGGGCGAATCTACGAGCAGTACTTC.

The J gene is TRBJ2-3, the V gene TRBV11-2; 7 bases fit TRBD1. The CDR3 is made up of 14 amino acids. The germline gives CDR1 SGHAT, CDR2 FQNNGV. Trimming removed 5 bases from V and 1 base from J; junction bases left unmatched: 3. The CDR3 spells CASSRGQGTDTQYF. CDR3 coding DNA: TGTGCCAGCAGCCGAGGACAGGGCACAGATACGCAGTATTTT.

V gene TRBV6-1 combines with J gene TRBJ2-2; D unclear. There are 15 residues in the CDR3. Germline assignment: CDR1 MNHNS and CDR2 SASEGT. V was pared by 3 bases and J by 6 bases, with 14 bases between. CDR3 in DNA: TGTGCCAGCAGTGATCTTTACCGATTACCCGGGGAGCTGTTTTTT. Amino acid sequence: CASSDLYRLPGELFF.

This chain joins TRBV7-2 and TRBJ2-7; D is uncertain. V was shortened by 1 base and J by 4 bases, with 11 bases between the two germline ends. The CDR3 covers 14 residues. Germline CDR1 reads SGHTA; CDR2 reads FQGNSA. CDR3 DNA sequence: TGTGCCAGCAGCTTAGGAGACCAAAAATACGAGCAGTACTTC. Amino acid sequence: CASSLGDQKYEQYF.

This chain links TRBV4-1 with TRBJ1-2; D is unclear. CDR1 is MGHRA and CDR2 is YSYEKL in the germline V gene. The CDR3 sequence is 13 residues long. Trimming took off 0 bases at V and 6 bases at J, with 8 bases between the two ends. The CDR3 loop reads CASSQDRLDGYTF. CDR3 bases: TGCGCCAGCAGCCAAGATAGACTCGATGGCTACACCTTC.